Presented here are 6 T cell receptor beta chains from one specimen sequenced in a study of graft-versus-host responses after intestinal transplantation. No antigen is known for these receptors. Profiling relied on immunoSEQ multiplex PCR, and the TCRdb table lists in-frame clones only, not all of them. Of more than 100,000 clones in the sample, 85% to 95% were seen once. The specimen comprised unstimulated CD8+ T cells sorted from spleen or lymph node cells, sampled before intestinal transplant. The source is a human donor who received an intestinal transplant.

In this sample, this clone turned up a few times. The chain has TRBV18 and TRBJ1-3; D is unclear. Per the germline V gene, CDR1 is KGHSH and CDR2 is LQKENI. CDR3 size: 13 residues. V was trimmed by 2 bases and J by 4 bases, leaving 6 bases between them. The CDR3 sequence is CASSPGGGNTIYF. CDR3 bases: TGTGCCAGCTCACCAGGAGGGGGAAACACCATATATTTT.

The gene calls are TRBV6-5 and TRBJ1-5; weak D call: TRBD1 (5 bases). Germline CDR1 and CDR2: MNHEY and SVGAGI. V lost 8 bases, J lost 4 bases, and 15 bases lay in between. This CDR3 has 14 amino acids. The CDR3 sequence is CASHGAYWNQPQHF. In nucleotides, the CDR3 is TGTGCCAGCCACGGGGCGTACTGGAATCAGCCCCAGCATTTT.

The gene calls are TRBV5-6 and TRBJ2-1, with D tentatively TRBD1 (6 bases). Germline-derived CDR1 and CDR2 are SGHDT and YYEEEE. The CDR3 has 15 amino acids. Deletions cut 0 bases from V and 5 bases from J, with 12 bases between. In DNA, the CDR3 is TGTGCCAGCAGCTTGGCAGGGACACTCGACAATGAGCAGTTCTTC. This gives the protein CASSLAGTLDNEQFF.

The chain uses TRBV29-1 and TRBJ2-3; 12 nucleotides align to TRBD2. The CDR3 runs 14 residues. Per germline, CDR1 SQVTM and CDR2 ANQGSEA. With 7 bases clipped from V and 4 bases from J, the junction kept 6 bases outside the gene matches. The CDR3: CSAASGRAADTQYF. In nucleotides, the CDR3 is TGCAGCGCCGCTAGCGGGAGGGCCGCAGATACGCAGTATTTT.

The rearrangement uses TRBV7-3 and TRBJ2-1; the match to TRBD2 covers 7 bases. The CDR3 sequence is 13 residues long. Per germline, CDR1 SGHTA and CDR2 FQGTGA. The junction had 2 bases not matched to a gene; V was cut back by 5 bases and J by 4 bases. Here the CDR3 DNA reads TGTGCCAGCAGCCCCGGGGGGTACAATGAGCAGTTCTTC. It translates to CASSPGGYNEQFF.

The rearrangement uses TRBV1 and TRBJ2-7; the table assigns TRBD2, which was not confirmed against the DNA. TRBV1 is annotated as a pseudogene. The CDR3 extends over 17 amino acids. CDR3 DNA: TGCACCAGCAGCCCGAGGGGACTAGCGGGAAATCCCTACGAGCAGTACTTC. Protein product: CTSSPRGLAGNPYEQYF.